The 3 T cell receptor beta chains listed next were all sequenced from one sample in a study of early T cells in non-severe SARS-CoV-2 infection. TCRdb fed the 5' RACE reads into MiXCR, producing one record per CDR3 protein. The sample lists tens of thousands of distinct CDR3 sequences; roughly 4.8% were seen once. The sequenced sample was whole blood. The receptors shown here come from an adult who was a healthcare worker with PCR-confirmed SARS-CoV-2 infection or an uninfected control (not recorded which).

This clonotype was counted only a few times. The chain recombines TRBV11-2 with TRBJ2-2, with TRBD2 identical over 10 bases. The CDR3 is 18 residues long. The trim removed 5 bases at V and 3 bases at J, leaving 12 bases unmatched. Per the germline V gene, CDR1 is SGHAT and CDR2 is FQNNGV. For the CDR3, the DNA is TGTGCCAGCAGCCCCAGGTTTCCTAGCGGGGGCGACACCGGGGAGCTGTTTTTT. Protein product: CASSPRFPSGGDTGELFF. The whole variable domain, filled in from reference TRBV11-2 and TRBJ2-2, reads EAGVAQSPRYKIIEKRQSVAFWCNPISGHATLYWYQQILGQGPKLLIQFQNNGVVDDSQLPKDRFSAERLKGVDSTLKIQPAKLEDSAVYLCASSPRFPSGGDTGELFFGEGSRLTVL.

The sample holds many counts of this clonotype. The chain couples TRBV2 to TRBJ2-7; TRBD2 might be the D (7 bases). Germline V gene sequence: CDR1 SNHLY, CDR2 FYNNEI. The V end lost 7 bases, the J end lost 3 bases, and 13 bases lay between the germline ends. The CDR3 is 13 amino acids. The CDR3 DNA is TGTGCCAGCAAAGGGGGGGACGTCTACGAGCAGTACTTC. Its translation: CASKGGDVYEQYF.

This clonotype came up many times. The rearrangement links TRBV4-1 to TRBJ1-2, with no clear D. This CDR3 is built from 15 residues. V lost 1 base and J 4 bases, leaving 13 bases between the germline ends. The V gene's germline CDR1 is MGHRA and CDR2 YSYEKL. Written as DNA, the CDR3 is TGCGCCAGCAGCCAAGGCCGGGGAGTACTCTATGGCTACACCTTC. Translated: CASSQGRGVLYGYTF.